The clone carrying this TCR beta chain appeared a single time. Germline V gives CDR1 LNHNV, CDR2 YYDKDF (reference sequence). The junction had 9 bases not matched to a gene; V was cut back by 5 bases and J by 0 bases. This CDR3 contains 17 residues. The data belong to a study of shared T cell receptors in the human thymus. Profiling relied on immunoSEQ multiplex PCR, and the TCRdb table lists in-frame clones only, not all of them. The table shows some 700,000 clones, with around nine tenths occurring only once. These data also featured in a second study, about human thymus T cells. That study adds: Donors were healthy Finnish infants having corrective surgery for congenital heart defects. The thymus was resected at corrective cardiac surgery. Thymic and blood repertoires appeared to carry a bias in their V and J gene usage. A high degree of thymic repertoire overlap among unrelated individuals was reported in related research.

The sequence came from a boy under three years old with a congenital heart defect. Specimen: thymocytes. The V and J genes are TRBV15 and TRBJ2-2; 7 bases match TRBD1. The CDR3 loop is CATSDREKRPNTGELFF. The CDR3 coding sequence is TGTGCCACCAGCGACAGGGAGAAACGGCCGAACACCGGGGAGCTGTTTTTT.